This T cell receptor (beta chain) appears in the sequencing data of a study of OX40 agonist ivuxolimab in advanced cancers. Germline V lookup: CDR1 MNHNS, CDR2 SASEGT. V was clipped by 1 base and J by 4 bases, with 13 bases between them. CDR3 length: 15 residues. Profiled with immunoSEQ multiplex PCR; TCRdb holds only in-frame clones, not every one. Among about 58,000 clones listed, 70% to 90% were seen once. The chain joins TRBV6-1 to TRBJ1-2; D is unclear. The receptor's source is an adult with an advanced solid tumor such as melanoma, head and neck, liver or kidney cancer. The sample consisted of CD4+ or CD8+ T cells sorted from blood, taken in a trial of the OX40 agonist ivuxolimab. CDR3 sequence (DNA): TGTGCCAGCAGTGAAGTCGGAGGCGGCGGCTATGGCTACACCTTC. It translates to CASSEVGGGGYGYTF.